What follows describes a single T cell receptor (beta chain). These data are taken from a study of tumor-infiltrating lymphocytes in oesophageal squamous cell carcinoma. MiXCR, run by TCRdb on the PCR reads, gives a single entry per CDR3 protein. The sample yields about 11,000 distinct CDR3 sequences, around 53% seen once. The CDR3 length is 14 residues. In germline, CDR1 is MGHRA, CDR2 YSYEKL. V shed 3 bases and J 5 bases; nucleotides not matched to a gene: 6. Sequencing input: esophageal tumor tissue. The rearrangement joins TRBV4-1 to TRBJ1-2, with TRBD1 matching 7 bases. The sequence was obtained from a female donor with esophageal squamous cell carcinoma. CDR3 nucleotides: TGCGCCAGCAGCCACGAGGGACAGACTTATGGCTACACCTTC. Translation gives CASSHEGQTYGYTF.